This TCR beta chain was identified in a study of healthy donors' naive CD4 and CD8 T cells. About the research overall: A new alpha primer set targeted every functional IMGT alpha variant.

Germline loops: CDR1 ENHRY, CDR2 SYGVKD. This CDR3 is 14 amino acids long. J gave up 2 bases and V 10 bases, and 9 bases lay outside the gene matches. Starting from around 500 ng of total RNA, TCR libraries were made with linear amplification. Each CDR3 protein gets one entry after TCRdb re-called the reads with MiXCR. The sample includes about 200,000 distinct CDR3 sequences, 65% to 75% of them seen just once. The chain has TRBV10-3 and TRBJ2-7, with 9 bases aligning to TRBD2. Sequencing used naive CD4+ and CD8+ T cells sorted from blood, pooled from several donors. This clonotype was sampled from a pool of human donors in good health; the sample pools cells from several healthy donors. The CDR3 spells CASRWTSATYEQYF. CDR3 coding DNA: TGTGCCAGCAGGTGGACTAGCGCGACCTACGAGCAGTACTTC.